This T cell receptor (beta chain) is drawn from a study of post-analysis software for immune sequencing data. Study background: Disease courses included relapsing-remitting, secondary progressive and progressive-relapsing multiple sclerosis.

On this clonotype itself: Its antigen is undetermined.

The TCR beta cDNA libraries carried unique molecular identifiers. TCRdb passed the PCR reads through MiXCR, listing each CDR3 protein once. The sample contains hundreds of thousands of distinct CDR3 sequences, around a third of which appear only once. Findings of the study overall: Relative to controls, patients had about 5 TRBV segments at higher frequency, with TRBV5-6, TRBV5-1 and TRBV20-1 among these.

V was shortened by 3 bases and J by 4 bases, with 7 bases between the two germline ends. The CDR3 totals 12 residues. CDR1 is DFQATT and CDR2 is SNEGSKA in the germline V gene (reference sequence). This clonotype originated in a girl aged 10-17 years with multiple sclerosis. The rearrangement uses TRBV20-1 and TRBJ2-1, with no clear D. The sequenced sample was blood. DNA of the CDR3: TGCAGTGCTAGTTTTCCTTACAATGAGCAGTTCTTC. Translating gives CSASFPYNEQFF.